This is a list of T cell receptor beta chains from one sample in a study of shared clonotypes between healthy human individuals. Libraries were prepared by immunoSEQ multiplex PCR; TCRdb keeps only in-frame clonotypes and omits some of them. The profile shows roughly 1 million clones, approximately 70% of them singletons. Material for sequencing was memory CD4+ T cells sorted from blood. These receptors all stem from a man aged 18 to 30 in good health. Both conserved end residues are part of each CDR3. D genes are given only for firm matches. Clone size is stated in some rows and not others, as once, few, many or a class when expanded.

j_call v_call cdr3_length d_call clone_size cdr3_aa cdr3_nt
TRBJ2-7 TRBV19 16 TRBD2 NA CASSTGSSGSLSEQYF TGTGCCAGTAGCACGGGGAGTAGCGGGAGTCTCTCCGAGCAGTACTTC
TRBJ1-5 TRBV7-2 16 NA NA CASSLAGVAGNQPQHF TGTGCCAGCAGCTTAGCGGGTGTAGCTGGCAATCAGCCCCAGCATTTT
TRBJ2-1 TRBV29-1 12 NA NA CSVEGRGNEQFF TGCAGCGTTGAGGGTCGGGGCAATGAGCAGTTCTTC
TRBJ2-1 TRBV5-1 14 NA NA CASSLGDRANEQFF TGCGCCAGCAGCTTGGGGGATCGGGCCAATGAGCAGTTCTTC
TRBJ2-1 TRBV7-2 16 TRBD2 NA CASSLGGTSGNNEQFF TGTGCCAGCAGCTTAGGGGGGACTAGCGGAAACAATGAGCAGTTCTTC
TRBJ2-5 TRBV5-1 18 TRBD2 NA CASSPYALAGGRQETQYF TGCGCCAGCAGCCCCTACGCTCTAGCGGGGGGGCGCCAAGAGACCCAGTACTTC
TRBJ1-4 TRBV7-9 14 NA few CASSLAGVGEKLFF TGTGCCAGCAGCTTAGCAGGGGTAGGGGAAAAACTGTTTTTT
TRBJ1-1 TRBV5-1 14 NA NA CASKERDLLTEAFF TGCGCCAGCAAGGAACGAGACCTTCTGACTGAAGCTTTCTTT
TRBJ2-2 TRBV27 14 NA NA CASRETRGTGELFF TGTGCCAGCAGAGAGACTAGGGGGACCGGGGAGCTGTTTTTT
TRBJ2-3 TRBV7-9 10 NA many CASSLGTQYF TGTGCCAGCAGCTTAGGTACGCAGTATTTT
TRBJ2-3 TRBV5-1 15 NA NA CASSLRADRTDTQYF TGCGCCAGCAGCTTGAGGGCGGACCGCACAGATACGCAGTATTTT
TRBJ2-2 TRBV30 14 TRBD1 NA CAWRRQGNTGELFF TGTGCCTGGAGACGACAGGGGAACACCGGGGAGCTGTTTTTT
TRBJ1-5 TRBV6-1 12 NA NA CASREGGQPQHF TGTGCCAGCAGGGAGGGAGGACAGCCCCAGCATTTT
TRBJ2-3 TRBV7-3 16 NA NA CASSLGTSFSTDTQYF TGTGCCAGCAGCTTGGGAACTAGCTTTAGCACAGATACGCAGTATTTT
TRBJ2-5 TRBV12-5 13 NA NA CASGLDTEETQYF TGTGCTAGTGGTTTGGACACTGAAGAGACCCAGTACTTC
TRBJ2-3 TRBV2 16 TRBD2 NA CASTRTSGRATDTQYF TGTGCCAGCACCCGAACTAGCGGGAGGGCCACAGATACGCAGTATTTT
TRBJ1-1 TRBV11-2 15 TRBD1 NA CASSLIQGAGTEAFF TGTGCCAGCAGCTTAATACAGGGGGCAGGCACTGAAGCTTTCTTT
TRBJ1-2 TRBV5-4 16 NA NA CASSLLGDKENYGYTF TGTGCCAGCAGCTTACTAGGGGACAAGGAGAACTATGGCTACACCTTC
TRBJ1-2 TRBV5-1 13 NA NA CASSVDGSYGYTF TGCGCCAGCAGCGTCGACGGTAGCTATGGCTACACCTTC
TRBJ2-7 TRBV30 13 NA NA CAWSGSLQGEQYF TGTGCCTGGAGCGGGTCACTGCAGGGCGAGCAGTACTTC
TRBJ2-7 TRBV11-2 12 TRBD1 NA CASSHDRAEQYF TGTGCCAGCAGCCACGACAGGGCCGAGCAGTACTTC
TRBJ1-2 TRBV30 16 NA NA CAWSIPFEAGNYGYTF TGTGCCTGGAGTATCCCATTCGAGGCCGGGAACTATGGCTACACCTTC
TRBJ2-5 TRBV29-1 16 TRBD1 NA CSVEEGWGQGWKTQYF TGCAGCGTTGAAGAAGGTTGGGGACAGGGGTGGAAGACCCAGTACTTC
TRBJ2-6 TRBV12-5 13 NA NA CASGTSGANVLTF TGTGCTAGTGGCACCTCTGGGGCCAACGTCCTGACTTTC
TRBJ2-1 TRBV28 11 NA NA CASSWLDEQFF TGTGCCAGCAGTTGGTTGGATGAGCAGTTCTTC
TRBJ1-5 TRBV28 16 NA NA CASSKGGRDSNQPQHF TGTGCCAGCAGCAAGGGGGGAAGGGATAGCAATCAGCCCCAGCATTTT
TRBJ2-2 TRBV21-1 15 NA NA CASSNRTRDTGELFF TGTGCCAGCAGCAATCGCACTCGGGACACCGGGGAGCTGTTTTTT
TRBJ1-6 TRBV9 15 NA NA CASSGQDVPGSPLHF TGTGCCAGCAGCGGACAGGACGTTCCGGGGTCACCCCTCCACTTT
TRBJ2-5 TRBV5-8 15 TRBD2 NA CASSLGSGGPLAQYF TGTGCCAGCAGCTTGGGGTCGGGGGGGCCTTTGGCCCAGTACTTC
TRBJ1-1 TRBV12-1 14 NA many CASSFGPLNYEAFF TGTGCCAGCAGCTTTGGGCCCTTGAACTATGAAGCTTTCTTT
TRBJ1-5 TRBV19 15 NA NA CASSMAETSNQPQHF TGTGCCAGTAGTATGGCAGAGACTAGCAATCAGCCCCAGCATTTT
TRBJ2-1 TRBV6-7 14 NA NA CASSPPDMTNEQFF TGTGCCAGCAGCCCACCCGACATGACCAATGAGCAGTTCTTC
TRBJ2-5 TRBV5-1 16 NA NA CASSSGIQVIRETQYF TGCGCCAGCAGCTCCGGGATCCAAGTCATACGAGAGACCCAGTACTTC
TRBJ2-7 TRBV5-1 12 TRBD2 few CASSIREDEQYF TGCGCCAGCAGCATCCGGGAGGACGAGCAGTACTTC
TRBJ1-3 TRBV5-1 20 TRBD1 NA CASSPAVTGTGASSGNTIYF TGCGCCAGCAGCCCCGCCGTCACCGGGACAGGGGCTAGCTCTGGAAACACCATATATTTT
TRBJ2-1 TRBV29-1 14 TRBD2 many CSVEAASGRLEQFF TGCAGCGTTGAAGCGGCTAGCGGGAGGCTTGAGCAGTTCTTC
TRBJ2-7 TRBV5-4 15 TRBD1 NA CASSSAGTGGYEQYF TGTGCCAGCAGCTCGGCCGGGACAGGAGGATACGAGCAGTACTTC
TRBJ2-7 TRBV10-3 14 TRBD2 NA CAISASGTAYEQYF TGTGCCATCAGCGCTAGCGGGACCGCCTACGAGCAGTACTTC
TRBJ2-1 TRBV19 14 NA NA CASSVTPGNNEQFF TGTGCCAGTAGTGTAACTCCGGGTAACAATGAGCAGTTCTTC
TRBJ2-6 TRBV2 15 NA NA CASRTDKTGANVLTF TGTGCCAGCAGAACCGACAAAACTGGGGCCAACGTCCTGACTTTC
TRBJ2-7 TRBV7-3 15 TRBD1 NA CASSLPGQVFYEQYF TGTGCCAGCAGCTTACCGGGACAGGTCTTCTACGAGCAGTACTTC
TRBJ2-2 TRBV5-4 13 NA NA CASSLDGVGELFF TGTGCCAGCAGCTTGGATGGGGTCGGGGAGCTGTTTTTT
TRBJ2-2 TRBV7-6 16 TRBD1 few CASSPLPGGNTGELFF TGTGCCAGCAGCCCCCTCCCAGGGGGGAACACCGGGGAGCTGTTTTTT
TRBJ1-1 TRBV30 15 NA NA CACNAGGRGNTEAFF TGTGCCTGTAACGCTGGCGGGAGGGGGAACACTGAAGCTTTCTTT
TRBJ1-4 TRBV9 15 NA once CASSGRGAFGEKLFF TGTGCCAGCAGCGGTCGGGGGGCCTTTGGTGAAAAACTGTTTTTT
TRBJ2-7 TRBV5-1 16 NA many CASSLGTYTGIHEQYF TGCGCCAGCAGCTTGGGAACCTATACAGGGATTCACGAGCAGTACTTC
TRBJ2-7 TRBV6-1 15 NA NA CAISEAGQSSYEQYF TGTGCCATCAGTGAGGCGGGACAGAGCTCCTACGAGCAGTACTTC
TRBJ1-1 TRBV5-6 16 NA NA CASSLANRGSRTEAFF TGTGCCAGCAGCTTGGCCAATCGGGGTTCACGCACTGAAGCTTTCTTT
TRBJ1-2 TRBV29-1 13 NA NA CSVEEGFSYGYTF TGCAGCGTTGAAGAAGGATTCTCCTATGGCTACACCTTC
TRBJ2-5 TRBV9 16 NA few CASSAEVGKGAETQYF TGTGCCAGCAGCGCCGAGGTGGGGAAAGGCGCCGAGACCCAGTACTTC
TRBJ1-2 TRBV19 12 NA NA CASNPRSGGYTF TGTGCCAGTAACCCAAGATCGGGCGGCTACACCTTC
TRBJ1-1 TRBV6-5 14 NA NA CASRGLTPNTEAFF TGTGCCAGCAGGGGGCTGACCCCGAACACTGAAGCTTTCTTT
TRBJ2-5 TRBV9 13 NA NA CASSRQQQETQYF TGTGCCAGCAGCCGACAGCAACAAGAGACCCAGTACTTC
TRBJ1-1 TRBV7-9 12 NA NA CASSSSSLGAFF TGTGCCAGCAGCTCCAGCTCCCTGGGGGCTTTCTTT
TRBJ2-7 TRBV28 11 NA NA CASSSSYEQYF TGTGCCAGCAGTAGCAGCTACGAGCAGTACTTC
TRBJ1-4 TRBV9 14 NA NA CASSSSGAIRKLFF TGTGCCAGTTCCTCCTCGGGGGCGATCAGAAAACTGTTTTTT
TRBJ1-2 TRBV28 16 NA NA CASSPILGSRTWGYTF TGTGCCAGCAGTCCTATATTGGGCTCTAGAACGTGGGGCTACACCTTC